These T cell receptor beta chains were read from a single sample in a study of CD8+CD57+ T cells in acquired aplastic anemia. Each CDR3 protein is one row after TCRdb ran MiXCR on the reads. Among about 170,000 distinct CDR3 sequences listed, 55% to 80% were seen once. The sample consisted of sorted CD4+, CD8+, or CD8+CD57+ T cells (not recorded which) from PBMCs. The receptors originated from a human donor in good health. Each CDR3 is given with its conserved first and last residue. D genes are given only for firm matches. Where a row states a size, it is once, few, many or the class of an expanded clone; other rows omit it.

TGTGCCAGCAGCCCGGAGGGACTGAGTAATGAGCAGTTCTTC CASSPEGLSNEQFF TRBV11-2 many - TRBJ2-1
TGTGCCAGCAGGACCCCGGCAGGGGGCTCCGGTCGGGAGACCCAGTACTTC CASRTPAGGSGRETQYF TRBV7-9 - TRBD1 TRBJ2-5
TGTGCCAGCAGTTACTCAAGCAGGGATGGCTACACCTTC CASSYSSRDGYTF TRBV6-5 - - TRBJ1-2
TGTGCCAGTAGTATAGGGGGCAGGCAGGCGACCCAGTACTTC CASSIGGRQATQYF TRBV19 - - TRBJ2-5
TGTGCCAGCAGCCAAGAAACTAGGGAGACCCAGTACTTC CASSQETRETQYF TRBV5-6 - - TRBJ2-5
TGCAGCGTTCAGGCCGGGGAGCTGTTTTTT CSVQAGELFF TRBV29-1 - - TRBJ2-2
TGCAGTGCACCTCCGTGCTCCTACGAGCAGTACTTC CSAPPCSYEQYF TRBV20-1 - - TRBJ2-7
TGCGCCAGCAAGCACTCTAGCGGGAGTCTAGAGACCCAGTACTTC CASKHSSGSLETQYF TRBV5-1 - TRBD2 TRBJ2-5
TGTGCCAGCAGCGCCGGATTGGGCACTGAAGCTTTCTTT CASSAGLGTEAFF TRBV5-6 many - TRBJ1-1
TGTGCCACCGGAGGACTAGCGGGAGTAGAGACCCAGTACTTC CATGGLAGVETQYF TRBV24-1 - TRBD2 TRBJ2-5
TGCGCCAGCAGCTCGAGCACGGCGAACACTGAAGCTTTCTTT CASSSSTANTEAFF TRBV5-1 - - TRBJ1-1
TGTGCCAGCTCACCAAGTCCAAGGTACGAGCAGTACTTC CASSPSPRYEQYF TRBV14 once - TRBJ2-7
TGCAGCGTTGAAGTCGAGGGTTACGAGCAGTACTTC CSVEVEGYEQYF TRBV29-1 many - TRBJ2-7
TGTGCCAGCAGCCCCACGTGGAGGATCCACGAGCAGTACTTC CASSPTWRIHEQYF TRBV7-2 - - TRBJ2-7
TGTGCCACCGGCGGGCCAGGGGGCGAGCAGTACTTC CATGGPGGEQYF TRBV24-1 many TRBD1 TRBJ2-7
TGTGCCACCAGTGATCCAGGTCCGCCCGGGGAGCTGTTTTTT CATSDPGPPGELFF TRBV24-1 few - TRBJ2-2
TGTGCCAGCAGTAGCAGGGTTCTATGGACTGAAGCTTTCTTT CASSSRVLWTEAFF TRBV2 - - TRBJ1-1
TGTGCCAGCAGCCCCCGGACAGGGGGCGTGTACGAGCAGTACTTC CASSPRTGGVYEQYF TRBV9 - TRBD1 TRBJ2-7
TGTGCCAGCAGTCACAGACAGGGGTGGACTGAAGCTTTCTTT CASSHRQGWTEAFF TRBV12-3/TRBV12-4 - TRBD1 TRBJ1-1
TGTGCCACCAGCAGAGTTCAGAATGCCTACGAGCAGTACTTC CATSRVQNAYEQYF TRBV15 - - TRBJ2-7
TGTGCCAGCAGCTTAGAAGAGGGTACAGATACGCAGTATTTT CASSLEEGTDTQYF TRBV7-6 many - TRBJ2-3
TGCGCCAGCAGCTTGTCCCAACAAGGCACAGATACGCAGTATTTT CASSLSQQGTDTQYF TRBV5-5 - - TRBJ2-3
TGTGCCAGCAGCGCCGAGGTGAACACTGAAGCTTTCTTT CASSAEVNTEAFF TRBV7-6 once - TRBJ1-1
TGTGCCAGCAGCTTCGGTTGGTTGGGCGAGCAGTACTTC CASSFGWLGEQYF TRBV11-2 many - TRBJ2-7
TGCAGCGTTCTCCTAGCGGGAGTTGAGCAGTTCTTC CSVLLAGVEQFF TRBV29-1 - TRBD2 TRBJ2-1
TGTGCCAGACTACGACCCGGACAGTTGAACACTGAAGCTTTCTTT CARLRPGQLNTEAFF TRBV2 few - TRBJ1-1
TGTGCCAGCGGCTTGGGACTAGTCCTCGGGCCCCAGGGCATCGGGGAGCTGTTTTTT CASGLGLVLGPQGIGELFF TRBV7-8 - TRBD2 TRBJ2-2
TGTGCCAGCAGCGTAGTCGAGGGGGGGGTCAATCAGCCCCAGCATTTT CASSVVEGGVNQPQHF TRBV9 - - TRBJ1-5
TGTGCCATCAGTGAGTCCGGACAGGGGGCAGCCCCCTTTTCATTT CAISESGQGAAPFSF TRBV10-3 - TRBD1 TRBJ1-6
TGTGCCACAAGCAGAGATGGGAACTTGGGTTACAAAGAGCAGTTCTTC CATSRDGNLGYKEQFF TRBV15 - - TRBJ2-1
TGTGCCATCACCAGCAGGGGTATCCTAGCGGGGTCTAGCGGGGAGCTGTTTTTT CAITSRGILAGSSGELFF TRBV6-6 - TRBD2 TRBJ2-2
TGCACCCCAGGGGGGGCTCACGGCTACACCTTC CTPGGAHGYTF TRBV20-1 - TRBD1 TRBJ1-2
TGTTCCCTAAACCAAGAGACCCAGTACTTC CSLNQETQYF TRBV6-5 - - TRBJ2-5
TGCGCCAGCAGCTTGGTGGCAGGGAGCCGGAATGAGCAGTTCTTC CASSLVAGSRNEQFF TRBV5-8 - - TRBJ2-1
TGCAGTGCTAGCGGGGAACCCTACGAGCAGTACTTC CSASGEPYEQYF TRBV20-1 few - TRBJ2-7
TGTGCCAGCAGCCCGGAGCTGTTTTTT CASSPELFF TRBV7-2 - - TRBJ2-2
TGCGCCAGCAGCTCGGGGCGGAGCAACGGCAAATACGAGCAGTACTTC CASSSGRSNGKYEQYF TRBV5-1 many - TRBJ2-7
TGTGCCAGTAGTGCCGCGGTGGCCTACGAGCAGTACTTC CASSAAVAYEQYF TRBV19 - - TRBJ2-7
TGTGCCAGCAGTCCCCGACTAGCGAGAGGCAATGAGCAGTTCTTC CASSPRLARGNEQFF TRBV28 few TRBD2 TRBJ2-1
TGTGCCATCACGGGGGGTATCGACTATGGCTACACCTTC CAITGGIDYGYTF TRBV10-3 few - TRBJ1-2
TGCAGTGCTCCAGCTAGCGGGAAGGGTCGATACGAGCAGTACTTC CSAPASGKGRYEQYF TRBV20-1 - TRBD2 TRBJ2-7
TGTGCCAGCAGCTTAGTTTGTCCCGGGACAGGGCTCACTGAAGCTTTCTTT CASSLVCPGTGLTEAFF TRBV7-4 - TRBD1 TRBJ1-1
TGTGCCAGCAAAGGCACAGATACGCAGTATTTT CASKGTDTQYF TRBV27 many - TRBJ2-3
TGTGCCAGCAGCTTAAACGAGGGAAACACCATATATTTT CASSLNEGNTIYF TRBV7-2 - - TRBJ1-3
TGTGCCATCAGGGACATTGGAGAGAACACTGAAGCTTTCTTT CAIRDIGENTEAFF TRBV10-3 - - TRBJ1-1
TGCGCCAGCAGCCCCTTTGGGAATACCAACACCGGGGAGCTGTTTTTT CASSPFGNTNTGELFF TRBV7-8 - - TRBJ2-2
TGTGCCAGCAAGAGCGGAAGCAATGAGCAGTTCTTC CASKSGSNEQFF TRBV12-3/TRBV12-4 - - TRBJ2-1